This TCR beta chain was sequenced in a study of T cells after yellow fever vaccination (dated by TCRdb to the late 2010s). For the study in its entirety: The SMART-Seq v4 Ultra Low Input RNA kit was used to prepare libraries from fractions with low cell numbers. To follow T-cell clones before and after primary and booster YFV17D yellow fever vaccination, bulk TCR alpha and beta repertoires were sequenced over time. The cohort comprised two healthy male donors, one aged 18 to 30 and one aged 30 to 40 years. Blood was collected at multiple timepoints before and after primary and secondary immunization, and bulk PBMC replicates and cell subsets were isolated.

On the study overall, not on this receptor specifically: Compared with the primary T-cell response, the secondary T-cell response was faster but weaker, reaching its peak on day 5 rather than on day 15. Most clones expanded after primary vaccination (96% of CD4 and around 89% of CD8) were re-detected after the booster, suggesting that broad memory maintenance occurred. A small share of clonotypes was detected in both CD4 and CD8 compartments, with the overlap likely arising from convergent recombination. Because the study included only two donors, the extent to which the findings can be generalized is limited. Computational filtering was required because FACS-sorted repertoires could contain abundant contaminating clonotypes from the bulk population.

Including cysteine and phenylalanine, the CDR3 has 16 amino acids. The retained sequence is limited to the CDR3, 48 bases, with the frame set at the first base. Cut back by 0 bases and 5 bases, the V and J ends lie 16 bases apart. For CDR1 and CDR2, the germline V gene (reference sequence) lists MNHNY and SVGAGI. Sequencing was performed on an Illumina NovaSeq 6000. TCR cDNA was made using 5'RACE template switching, a step that added a universal primer site and unique molecular identifiers. Priming for cDNA synthesis came from both the TCR alpha and TCR beta constant segments. Libraries were amplified in two PCR steps, with sample barcodes and sequencing adapters added in the second step. Sequencing of libraries was performed on Illumina HiSeq 2500 (2x100 bp) or NovaSeq (2x150 bp). The original methods were these. Demultiplexing of reads and collapsing into UMI consensus sequences were performed with MIGEC, and V(D)J alignment was carried out with MiXCR. Vaccine-responding clonotypes were defined with edgeR using replicate PBMC samples, requiring FDR below 0.01 and a log2 fold change above 5 up to day 15. Each bulk clonotype was labeled CD4 or CD8 based on which sequenced repertoire, CD4 or CD8, contained the clonotype at higher abundance. TCRdb applied fastp at Q25 and MiXCR to the public reads, then kept only in-frame beta chains. Each entry merges the rows of one CDR3 protein and shows their most common DNA and genes. V and J calls and clone size were set by TCRdb, not the authors. In this sample the table shows about 250,000 distinct CDR3 sequences, approximately 3.8% of which occur a single time. The top ten clonotypes cover 15% to 20% of the sample.

This clonotype is a singleton in its sample. Its antigen is unknown. No base quality values were provided; no much bigger clone lies one nucleotide off. One read provides weak support. The treatment or condition label for this specimen denotes: live attenuated yellow fever vaccine strain. At each blood-draw timepoint, two biological replicates of bulk PBMCs were obtained. PBMCs were isolated from peripheral blood using a standard Ficoll-Paque protocol. TriZol was used to extract RNA from bulk PBMCs, CD4 and CD8 fractions, and dextramer-positive and dextramer-negative fractions. This receptor was obtained from a man in his late teens or twenties who received the YFV17D yellow fever vaccine. The rearrangement combines TRBV6-6 with TRBJ2-5; a tentative D call is TRBD2 (5 bases match). The source was PBMCs, collected 15 days after the yellow fever booster vaccination. The CDR3 region reads CASSYSKDAWRETQYF. The sequenced DNA is TGTGCCAGCAGTTACTCGAAGGATGCCTGGAGGGAGACCCAGTACTTC.